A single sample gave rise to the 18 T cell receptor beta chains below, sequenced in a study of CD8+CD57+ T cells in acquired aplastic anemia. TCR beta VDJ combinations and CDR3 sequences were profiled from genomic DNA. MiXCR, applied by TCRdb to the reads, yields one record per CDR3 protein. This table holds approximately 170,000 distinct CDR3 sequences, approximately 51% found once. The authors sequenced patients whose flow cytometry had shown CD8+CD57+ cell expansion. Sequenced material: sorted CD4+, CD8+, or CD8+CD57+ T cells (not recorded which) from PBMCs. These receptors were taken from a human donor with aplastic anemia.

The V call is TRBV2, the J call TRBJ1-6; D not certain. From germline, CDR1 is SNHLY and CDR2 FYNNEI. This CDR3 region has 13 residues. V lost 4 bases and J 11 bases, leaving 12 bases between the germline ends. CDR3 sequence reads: CASSGFGNPPLHF. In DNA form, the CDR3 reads TGTGCCAGCAGTGGGTTTGGGAATCCACCCCTCCACTTT.

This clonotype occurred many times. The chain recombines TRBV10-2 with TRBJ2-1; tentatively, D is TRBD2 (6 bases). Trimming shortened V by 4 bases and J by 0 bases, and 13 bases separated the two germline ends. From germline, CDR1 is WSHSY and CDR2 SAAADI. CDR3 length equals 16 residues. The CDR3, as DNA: TGCGCCAGCAGTGGAACAGGAGGGAGCTCCTACAATGAGCAGTTCTTC. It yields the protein CASSGTGGSSYNEQFF.

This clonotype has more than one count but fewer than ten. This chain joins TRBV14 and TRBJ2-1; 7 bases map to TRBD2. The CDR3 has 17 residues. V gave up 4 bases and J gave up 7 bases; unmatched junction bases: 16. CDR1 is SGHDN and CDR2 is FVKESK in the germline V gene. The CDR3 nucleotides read TGTGCCAGCAGCCCACTTCCGGGACTAATGGGGAATAATGAGCAGTTCTTC. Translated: CASSPLPGLMGNNEQFF.

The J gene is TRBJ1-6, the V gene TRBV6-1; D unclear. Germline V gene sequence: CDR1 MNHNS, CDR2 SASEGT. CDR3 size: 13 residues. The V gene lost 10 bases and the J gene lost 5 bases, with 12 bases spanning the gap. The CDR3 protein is CATRREDNSPLHF. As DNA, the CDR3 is TGTGCCACCCGTAGGGAGGATAATTCACCCCTCCACTTT.

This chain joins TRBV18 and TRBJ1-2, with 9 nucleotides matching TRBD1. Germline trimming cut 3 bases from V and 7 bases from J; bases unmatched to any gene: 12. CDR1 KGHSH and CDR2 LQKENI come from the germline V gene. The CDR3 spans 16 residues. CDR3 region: CASSPIDAGDRAGYTF. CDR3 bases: TGTGCCAGCTCACCGATAGATGCCGGGGACAGGGCTGGCTACACCTTC.

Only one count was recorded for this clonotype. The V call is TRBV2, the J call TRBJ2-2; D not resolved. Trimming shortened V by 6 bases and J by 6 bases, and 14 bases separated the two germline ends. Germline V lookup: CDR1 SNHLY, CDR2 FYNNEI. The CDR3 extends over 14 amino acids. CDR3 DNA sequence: TGTGCCAGCAGCACCGGTCTACAGTCCGGGGAGCTGTTTTTT. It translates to CASSTGLQSGELFF. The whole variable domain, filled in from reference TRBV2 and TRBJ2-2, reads EPEVTQTPSHQVTQMGQEVILRCVPISNHLYFYWYRQILGQKVEFLVSFYNNEISEKSEIFDDQFSVERPDGSNFTLKIRSTKLEDSAMYFCASSTGLQSGELFFGEGSRLTVL.

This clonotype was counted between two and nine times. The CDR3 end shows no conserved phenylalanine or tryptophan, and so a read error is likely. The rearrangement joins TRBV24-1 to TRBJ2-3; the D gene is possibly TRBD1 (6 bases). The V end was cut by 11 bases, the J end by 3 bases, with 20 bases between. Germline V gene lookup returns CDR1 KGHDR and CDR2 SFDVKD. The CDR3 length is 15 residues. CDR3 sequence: CASRGTGTRTDTQYL. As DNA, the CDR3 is TGTGCCAGCAGAGGAACCGGGACACGTACAGATACGCAGTATCTT.

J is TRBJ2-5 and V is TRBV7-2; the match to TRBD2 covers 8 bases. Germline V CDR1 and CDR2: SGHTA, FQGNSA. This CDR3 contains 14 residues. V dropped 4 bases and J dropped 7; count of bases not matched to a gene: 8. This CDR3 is CASSSSGSKGTQYF. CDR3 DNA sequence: TGTGCCAGCAGCTCTAGCGGGTCCAAGGGGACCCAGTACTTC.

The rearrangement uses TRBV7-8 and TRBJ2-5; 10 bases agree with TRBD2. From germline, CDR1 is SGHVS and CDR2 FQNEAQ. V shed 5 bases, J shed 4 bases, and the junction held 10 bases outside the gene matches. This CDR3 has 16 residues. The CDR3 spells CASSPATSGEGETQYF. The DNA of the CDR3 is TGTGCCAGCAGCCCAGCAACTAGCGGGGAAGGAGAGACCCAGTACTTC.

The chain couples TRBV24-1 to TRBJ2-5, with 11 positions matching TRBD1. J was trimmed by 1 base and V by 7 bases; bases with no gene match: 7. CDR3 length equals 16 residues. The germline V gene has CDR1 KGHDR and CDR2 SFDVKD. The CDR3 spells CATSQGTGGFQETQYF. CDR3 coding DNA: TGTGCCACCAGCCAGGGGACAGGGGGTTTCCAAGAGACCCAGTACTTC.

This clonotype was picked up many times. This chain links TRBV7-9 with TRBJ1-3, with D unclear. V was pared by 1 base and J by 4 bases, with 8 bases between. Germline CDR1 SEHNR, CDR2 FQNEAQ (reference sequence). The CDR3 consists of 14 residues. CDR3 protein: CASSLGSQGNTIYF. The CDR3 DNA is TGTGCCAGCAGCTTAGGTAGCCAGGGAAACACCATATATTTT.

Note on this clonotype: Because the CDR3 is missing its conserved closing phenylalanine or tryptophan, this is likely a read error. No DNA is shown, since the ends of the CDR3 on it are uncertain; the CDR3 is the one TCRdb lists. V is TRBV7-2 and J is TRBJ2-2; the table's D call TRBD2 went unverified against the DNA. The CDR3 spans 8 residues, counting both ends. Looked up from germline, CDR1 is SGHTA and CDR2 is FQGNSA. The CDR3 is CASSLWER.

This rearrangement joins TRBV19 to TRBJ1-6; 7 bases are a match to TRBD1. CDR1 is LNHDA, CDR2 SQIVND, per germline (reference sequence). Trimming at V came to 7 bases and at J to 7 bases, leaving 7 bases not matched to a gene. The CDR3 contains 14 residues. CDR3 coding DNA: TGTGCCAGTAATGAACAGGGGACGAATTCACCCCTCCACTTT. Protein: CASNEQGTNSPLHF.

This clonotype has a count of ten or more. CDR3: CASSPSSGRPGETQYF. The CDR3 coding sequence is TGTGCCAGCAGCCCTTCTAGCGGGAGGCCGGGGGAGACCCAGTACTTC. J is TRBJ2-5 and V is TRBV7-6; TRBD2 aligns across 11 bases. Germline V gene data show CDR1 as SGHVS and CDR2 as FNYEAQ. The junction had 10 bases not matched to a gene; V was cut back by 5 bases and J by 5 bases. This CDR3 is built from 16 residues.

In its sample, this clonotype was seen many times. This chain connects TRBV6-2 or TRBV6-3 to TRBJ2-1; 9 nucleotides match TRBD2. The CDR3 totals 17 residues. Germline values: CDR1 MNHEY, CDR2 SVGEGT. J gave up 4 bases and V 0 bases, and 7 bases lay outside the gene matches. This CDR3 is CASSYSSPSGIYNEQFF. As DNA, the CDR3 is TGTGCCAGCAGTTACTCGAGTCCTAGCGGGATTTACAATGAGCAGTTCTTC.

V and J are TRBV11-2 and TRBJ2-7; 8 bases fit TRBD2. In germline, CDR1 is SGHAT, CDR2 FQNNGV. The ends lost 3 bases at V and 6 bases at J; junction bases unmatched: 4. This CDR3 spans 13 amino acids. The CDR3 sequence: CASSLTSVGEQYF. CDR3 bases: TGTGCCAGCAGCTTGACTAGCGTCGGCGAGCAGTACTTC.

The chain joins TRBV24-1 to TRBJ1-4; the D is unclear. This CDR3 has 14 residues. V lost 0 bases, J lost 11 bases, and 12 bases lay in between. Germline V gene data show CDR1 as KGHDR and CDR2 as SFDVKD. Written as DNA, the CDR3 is TGTGCCACCAGTGATTTGCCCCCGGACGAGAAACTGTTTTTT. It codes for CATSDLPPDEKLFF.

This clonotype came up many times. The CDR3 bases are TGTGCCAGCAGTTTTGCAGGGACCTATGGCTACACCTTC. It translates to CASSFAGTYGYTF. The chain employs TRBV27 and TRBJ1-2; a weak D match, TRBD1 (5 bases). Trimming stripped 3 bases from V and 4 bases from J, with 9 bases between. The CDR3 totals 13 residues. Germline V gene data show CDR1 as MNHEY and CDR2 as SMNVEV (reference sequence).